The 4 T cell receptor beta chains in this list originate from one sample, sequenced in a study of blood T cells in healthy people across ages. PCR was performed a second time for roughly 6 to 12 cycles using a sample-barcoded 5' primer and a J-beta primer mix. From the 5' RACE reads, TCRdb called clonotypes with MiXCR, one entry per CDR3 protein. Seen here are around 700,000 distinct CDR3 sequences, around a quarter observed once, and the top ten hold more than 8%. These data are also associated with another study on T cells of mothers and their children.

Sequenced input: blood. These receptors were collected from a boy between 5 and 17 years old in good health.

This clonotype was counted between two and nine times. One end of the junction does not line up with germline, which may come from a read error. This chain links TRBV7-2 with TRBJ1-4; 7 nucleotides align to TRBD1. The CDR3 runs to 14 residues. Germline loops: CDR1 SGHTA, CDR2 FQGNSA. CDR3 residues: CAGSLATGNEKLFF. CDR3 nucleotides: TGTGCCGGCAGCTTAGCGACAGGGAATGAAAAACTGTTTTTT. Complete variable domain (other parts from reference TRBV7-2 and TRBJ1-4): GAGVSQSPSNKVTEKGKDVELRCDPISGHTALYWYRQSLGQGLEFLIYFQGNSAPDKSGLPSDRFSAERTGGSVSTLTIQRTQQEDSAVYLCAGSLATGNEKLFFGSGTQLSVL.

This clonotype was seen only a few times. The chain couples TRBV3-1 to TRBJ2-5; 12 nucleotides line up with TRBD2. Trimming cost V 2 bases and J 10 bases; bases outside gene matches: 23. The CDR3 loop spans 20 amino acids. Germline lookup yields CDR1 LGHDT and CDR2 YNNKEL (reference sequence). The CDR3: CASSQIGLAGGSTSLGDQYF. CDR3 sequence (DNA): TGTGCCAGCAGCCAAATTGGCCTAGCGGGAGGGAGTACTTCTTTGGGAGACCAGTACTTC.

This rearrangement joins TRBV12-3 or TRBV12-4 to TRBJ2-3; 12 bases line up with TRBD2. V dropped 6 bases and J dropped 2; count of bases not matched to a gene: 6. This CDR3 region has 16 residues. CDR3 residues: CASSRGLAGPTDTQYF. CDR3 nucleotide sequence: TGTGCCAGCAGCCGCGGACTAGCGGGACCCACAGATACGCAGTATTTT.

This clonotype has a handful of counts. No conserved phenylalanine or tryptophan is present at the end of the CDR3, so a read error is the likely explanation. The chain carries TRBV11-2 and TRBJ2-1; 9 nucleotides agree with TRBD1. Per the germline V gene, CDR1 is SGHAT and CDR2 is FQNNGV. This CDR3 comprises 16 residues. With V trimmed by 5 bases and J by 1 base, 6 bases remained unmatched. CDR3 sequence: CASSQNRGLSYNEQFL. CDR3 nucleotides: TGTGCCAGCAGCCAGAACAGGGGGCTATCCTACAATGAGCAGTTCCTC.